This record looks at one T cell receptor beta chain sequence and its context. Only a few counts were recorded for this clonotype. It lacks a known antigen. No much larger clonotype is one base removed from it; base qualities were not supplied. These data come from a study of human T cells and chemical hapten exposure (dated by TCRdb to 2020 to 2023). About the investigation overall: For sensitization, 2% DPC in acetone was applied to an approximately 2 cm by approximately 2 cm area of upper inner arm skin. Patients additionally received weekly therapeutic DPC doses to the scalp throughout the approximately 25-week study period. Patch tests used Finn chambers with 0.01% DPC on the upper back, scored after 6 days by International Contact Dermatitis Research Group standards. The patient cohort, mostly female, included alopecia areata with under or over 50% scalp involvement, alopecia totalis and alopecia universalis. Libraries were pooled for sequencing, and variation in per-sample TCR yields was attributed mainly to small differences in library volumes within the pool. The study tracked peripheral blood TCR repertoire changes in vivo during primary and secondary sensitization to the hapten diphenylcyclopropenone (DPC) in alopecia patients. Blood samples were taken from patients before sensitization (week 0) and then at 2, 6 and about 24 weeks after DPC sensitization. About 28 alopecia patients gave blood for TCR sequencing at one to four time points (pre-sensitization, 2, 6 and 24 weeks). Both TCR alpha and TCR beta chains were sequenced from each blood RNA sample. Study-wide findings and limitations: All patients had alopecia, a presumed autoimmune disease, so their immune response might differ from that of healthy individuals. Repeated subsampling changed both the strength of the expansion versus patch-test correlation and the threshold at which that correlation became significant. Compared with pre-sensitization or healthy control sets, expanded TCRs formed significantly more large CDR3 similarity clusters, which is consistent with antigen-driven responses. The number of PT1 expanded TCRs positively correlated with patch test score, significant at thresholds 8, 16 and 32 but not 4. DPC sensitization did not change how many TCRs were above 1 in 1000 frequency, and no evidence was found of alterations in global repertoire structure.

This specimen's time point label, per the study, means: pre-sensitization, week 0. Interpreted using the paper, the treatment or condition label stands for: therapeutic diphenylcyclopropenone sensitization with weekly scalp DPC. Unfractionated whole blood was collected in Tempus Blood RNA tubes, and total RNA was extracted from that blood. Blood at each patch-test visit was drawn before the patch test was applied. Eligible patients were aged 18 to 70, diagnosed with alopecia, deemed suitable for DPC therapy, and excluded if pregnant. V has 10 bases trimmed and J has 5 bases trimmed; junction bases matching no gene number 9. Taken from the germline V gene, the CDR1 and CDR2 loops are WSHSY and SAAADI. The CDR3 covers 13 residues, taking in both the cysteine and the phenylalanine. CDR3 DNA only is kept here, 39 bases in frame from base 1. Libraries were built with RACE. This sample was sequenced with a NextSeq 500. During library preparation, unique molecular identifiers were attached to individual cDNA molecules so that TCRs could be counted quantitatively and reproducibly. In the authors' own workflow: A median of around 100,000 TCRs per sample was observed, with a range of about 20,000 to 750,000. V, J and CDR3 annotation of the TCR reads was carried out using the Decombinator software suite. For the PS versus PT1 abundance plots, all samples were subsampled to the same number of TCRs (28,000). TCRs were defined as expanded if absent before sensitization and observed at least eight times at the 2-week time point. The raw public reads went through TCRdb reprocessing: fastp at Q25, MiXCR clone calling, in-frame beta chains kept. Each entry merges the rows of one CDR3 protein and shows their most common DNA and genes. TCRdb's processing, not the study's, gives the V and J calls here. For this sample the table gives 35,000 to 45,000 distinct CDR3 sequences, of which about 12% were detected only once. The biggest ten clones account for approximately 1.9% of the sample.

This receptor was taken from a woman in her thirties or forties with alopecia areata. Some clones in this sample may be carry-over from other donors' samples. The V gene is TRBV10-2 and the J gene is TRBJ2-5; 8 central bases correspond to TRBD1. The sample was whole blood, taken in connection with sensitization to the hapten diphenylcyclopropenone (DPC). The nucleotide sequence reads as follows: TGCGCCACTTCGACAGGGGCGGGTGAGACCCAGTACTTC. This is translated as CATSTGAGETQYF.